The T cell receptor (beta chain) described here comes from a study of CD8+ T cells in alopecia areata. Study-wide findings and caveats: Patients shared TCRs less clearly than mice did, possibly for HLA-related reasons. In scalp samples, resident alphabeta T cells of normal skin are also sequenced. More clonal than normal scalp was lesional scalp, particularly alopecia totalis/universalis.

This clone was detected a few times. What it binds is unknown. V lost 8 bases to trimming and J lost 9 bases; unmatched junction nucleotides: 8. CDR1 and CDR2 (germline): MNHNY, SVGAGI (reference sequence). This CDR3 region has 14 residues. Extraction of RNA preceded its reverse transcription into cDNA, which served as the sequencing template. Produced via immunoSEQ multiplex PCR; TCRdb's table is partial and in-frame only. The repertoire holds about 120,000 clones, with roughly two thirds as singletons. The sequence was obtained from a human donor in good health. Sequenced input: CD4+ T cells sorted from blood. The chain has TRBV6-6 and TRBJ1-6, with 9 bases lining up with TRBD1. CDR3 protein: CASGLTGGGSPLHF. CDR3 nucleotide sequence: TGTGCCAGCGGACTAACAGGGGGCGGTTCACCCCTCCACTTT.